The next 8 T cell receptor beta chains were all read from a single sample in a study of radiation and T cells in renal cell carcinoma. TCRdb's table, derived via immunoSEQ multiplex PCR, lists solely in-frame clones and lacks some. The sample shows 70,000 or so clones, around 80% of them seen only once. Time point in this sample: blood 2 weeks post-SBRT. Treatment here: 15 Gy SBRT to primary tumor, nephrectomy 4 weeks later. The sequenced sample was blood, obtained from a patient whose treatment included radiotherapy and nephrectomy. The receptor source for this set is a man aged 60 to 69 with renal cell carcinoma.

The chain joins TRBV6-5 to TRBJ2-1; D is possibly TRBD1 (6 bases). CDR1 is MNHEY, CDR2 SVGAGI, per germline. The CDR3 covers 16 residues. Trimming stripped 2 bases from V and 5 bases from J, with 16 bases between. CDR3 region: CASSYPRDTGNNEQFF. CDR3 bases: TGTGCCAGCAGTTACCCCCGGGACACGGGCAACAATGAGCAGTTCTTC.

The genes are TRBV15 and TRBJ2-6; perhaps TRBD1 as D (5 bases). The CDR3 is made up of 16 amino acids. V lost 0 bases to trimming and J lost 0 bases, with 6 bases between them. Germline assignment: CDR1 LNHNV and CDR2 YYDKDF (reference sequence). DNA for the CDR3: TGTGCCACCAGCAGAGAAAGGGGCTCTGGGGCCAACGTCCTGACTTTC. Its translation: CATSRERGSGANVLTF.

The rearrangement uses TRBV7-3 and TRBJ1-3; tentative D call: TRBD1 (5 bases). The V end lost 0 bases, the J end lost 1 base, and 7 bases lay between the germline ends. Germline values: CDR1 SGHTA, CDR2 FQGTGA. CDR3 size: 15 residues. The CDR3: CASSLTGGSGNTIYF. DNA of the CDR3: TGTGCCAGCAGCTTAACTGGGGGGTCTGGAAACACCATATATTTT.

The V call is TRBV6-4, the J call TRBJ2-1; the D gene could be TRBD1 or TRBD2 (5 bases each). Germline CDR1 and CDR2: MRHNA and SNTAGT. V shed 5 bases and J shed 0 bases, with 14 bases lying between them. CDR3 size: 16 residues. The CDR3 coding sequence is TGTGCCAGCAGTAATCAGGGACCTAGCTCCTACAATGAGCAGTTCTTC. The encoded protein is CASSNQGPSSYNEQFF.

The rearrangement joins TRBV28 to TRBJ2-2; tentatively, D is TRBD2 (6 bases). V lost 6 bases, J lost 6 bases, and 17 bases lay in between. Germline CDR1 is MDHEN and CDR2 is SYDVKM. The CDR3 sequence is 15 residues long. The CDR3 region has the DNA TGTGCCAGCAGCCCGATATCGGGAGACCCCGGGGAGCTGTTTTTT. This translates into CASSPISGDPGELFF.

The chain uses TRBV5-1 and TRBJ1-5; a possible D gene is TRBD1 (5 bases). The CDR3 is made up of 17 amino acids. The germline V gene encodes CDR1 SGHRS and CDR2 YFSETQ. V gave up 0 bases and J gave up 6 bases, with 19 bases separating them. This CDR3 reads CASSLGIAGGRGQPQHF. The CDR3 DNA follows: TGCGCCAGCAGCTTGGGAATAGCGGGAGGGAGGGGTCAGCCCCAGCATTTT.

This clone was detected only a few times. The chain carries TRBV7-6 and TRBJ2-2, with no clear D. The CDR3 spans 14 residues. Germline V gene lookup returns CDR1 SGHVS and CDR2 FNYEAQ. Trimming removed 8 bases at V and 6 bases at J, with 16 bases between. The CDR3 spells CASGVPLSSGELFF. CDR3 bases: TGTGCCAGCGGTGTACCACTATCGTCCGGGGAGCTGTTTTTT.

The chain recombines TRBV6-1 with TRBJ2-7; D is possibly TRBD2 (6 bases). Germline V gene sequence: CDR1 MNHNS, CDR2 SASEGT. The CDR3 contains 13 residues. V dropped 5 bases and J dropped 4 bases, with 12 bases sitting between them. The CDR3 region is CASSTSTVYEQYF. The CDR3 coding sequence is TGTGCCAGCAGTACTAGCACCGTTTACGAGCAGTACTTC.